Below, 25 T cell receptor beta chains from the same sample are listed, as sequenced in a study of PD-1 blockade in mismatch repair-deficient tumors. The data were produced by immunoSEQ multiplex PCR, yet TCRdb's version contains in-frame clones alone and is incomplete. The repertoire holds 56,000 or so clones, with around four fifths as singletons. The sample here was peripheral blood, taken 4 weeks after starting pembrolizumab. These receptors all stem from an adult with mismatch repair-deficient cancer.

As to this clone: A read error may produce the germline difference seen at one junction end. The CDR3 DNA sequence: TGTGCCAGCAGCTACTACTCTAAGGGGGACACTGAAGCTTTCTTT. This translates into CASSYYSKGDTEAFF. The chain links TRBV6-5 to TRBJ1-1, with TRBD1 as a possible D gene (6 bases). Germline V gene data show CDR1 as MNHEY and CDR2 as SVGAGI. This CDR3 spans 15 amino acids.

The sample holds a few counts of this clone. The chain uses TRBV11-2 and TRBJ1-5; D is uncertain. CDR1 is SGHAT and CDR2 is FQNNGV in the germline V gene. The V end lost 5 bases, the J end lost 10 bases, and 6 bases lay between the germline ends. The CDR3 length is 10 residues. CDR3 sequence: CASSAVPQHF. The DNA for the CDR3 is TGTGCCAGCAGCGCAGTTCCCCAGCATTTT.

The J gene is TRBJ1-1, the V gene TRBV4-1, with unresolved D. V was shortened by 1 base and J by 3 bases, with 6 bases between the two germline ends. The CDR3 extends over 13 amino acids. Germline V gives CDR1 MGHRA, CDR2 YSYEKL. The CDR3 DNA reads as TGCGCCAGCAGCCAAGTGAGGTACACTGAAGCTTTCTTT. The encoded protein is CASSQVRYTEAFF.

As regards this clone: The sample contains more than one DNA sequence encoding this CDR3. The genes are TRBV9 and TRBJ1-1, with D uncertain. The CDR3 consists of 13 residues. Germline CDR1 reads SGDLS; CDR2 reads YYNGEE. With 3 bases removed from V and 2 bases from J, the gap between germline ends came to 8 bases. Written as DNA, the CDR3 is TGTGCCAGCAGCGCGACTGCAAACACTGAAGCTTTCTTT. Residues: CASSATANTEAFF.

This rearrangement joins TRBV19 to TRBJ2-3; D perhaps matches TRBD2 (5 bases). This CDR3 region has 17 residues. The germline CDR1 and CDR2 sequences are LNHDA and SQIVND (reference sequence). Trimming pared 3 bases from V and 1 base from J, leaving 17 bases between. The CDR3 reads CASSILGGSSGTDTQYF. CDR3 in DNA: TGTGCCAGTAGTATTCTCGGCGGGTCCTCGGGCACAGATACGCAGTATTTT.

The V and J genes are TRBV5-1 and TRBJ2-7; the D gene is possibly TRBD2 (6 bases). V was shortened by 0 bases and J by 3 bases, with 10 bases between the two germline ends. The CDR3 runs to 14 residues. Germline V gene lookup returns CDR1 SGHRS and CDR2 YFSETQ. In DNA form, the CDR3 reads TGCGCCAGCAGCTTGGCGACTAGGGACTACGAGCAGTACTTC. Encoded protein: CASSLATRDYEQYF. Filled out from reference TRBV5-1 and TRBJ2-7, the complete variable domain reads KAGVTQTPRYLIKTRGQQVTLSCSPISGHRSVSWYQQTPGQGLQFLFEYFSETQRNKGNFPGRFSGRQFSNSRSEMNVSTLELGDSALYLCASSLATRDYEQYFGPGTRLTVT.

This chain uses TRBV7-9 with TRBJ2-5; TRBD1 might be the D (5 bases). V lost 5 bases and J lost 2, with 9 bases in between. The germline V gene has CDR1 SEHNR and CDR2 FQNEAQ (reference sequence). The CDR3 extends over 13 amino acids. The chain's CDR3 is CASSRDSQETQYF. The DNA of the CDR3 is TGTGCCAGCAGCCGAGACAGTCAAGAGACCCAGTACTTC.

This clone was observed once. This chain connects TRBV11-2 to TRBJ2-1; 8 bases are shared with TRBD1. V lost 9 bases and J lost 2; bases outside the gene matches: 6. CDR3 length: 14 amino acids. Per the germline V gene, CDR1 is SGHAT and CDR2 is FQNNGV. The CDR3 sequence: CASGGQVAYNEQFF. CDR3 bases: TGTGCCAGTGGGGGACAGGTGGCCTACAATGAGCAGTTCTTC.

This rearrangement joins TRBV18 to TRBJ1-5; the D gene is possibly TRBD1 (5 bases). CDR1 is KGHSH, CDR2 LQKENI, per germline. The CDR3 covers 17 residues. V was trimmed by 4 bases and J by 0 bases, leaving 16 bases between them. In DNA, the CDR3 is TGTGCCAGCTCACAGGGGAGGGAAACTTATAGCAATCAGCCCCAGCATTTT. The encoded protein is CASSQGRETYSNQPQHF.

This clone was seen a few times. The genes are TRBV15 and TRBJ1-5; TRBD1 is a possible D gene (6 bases). V lost 1 base and J lost 5, with 9 bases in between. In germline, CDR1 is LNHNV, CDR2 YYDKDF (reference sequence). This CDR3 comprises 14 residues. The CDR3 is CATSRGWGHQPQHF. The CDR3 DNA is TGTGCCACCAGCAGAGGGTGGGGGCATCAGCCCCAGCATTTT.

The rearrangement joins TRBV7-8 to TRBJ2-7; D is unresolved. V was trimmed by 5 bases and J by 6 bases, leaving 14 bases between them. In germline, CDR1 is SGHVS, CDR2 FQNEAQ. This CDR3 comprises 13 residues. The CDR3 DNA reads as TGTGCCAGCAGCGTAGGGAAATCCGCCGAGCAGTACTTC. It codes for CASSVGKSAEQYF.

The CDR3 protein is CASSSAGRTDTQYF. The CDR3 coding sequence is TGTGCCAGCAGCTCAGCGGGACGCACAGATACGCAGTATTTT. This chain joins TRBV7-6 and TRBJ2-3; 7 nucleotides agree with TRBD2. CDR3 length: 14 residues. Germline CDR1 reads SGHVS; CDR2 reads FNYEAQ. After removal of 4 bases from V and 1 base from J, the junction contained 2 bases not matched to a gene.

The V and J genes are TRBV5-1 and TRBJ2-1, with a weak D call TRBD2 (6 bases). Germline V gene data show CDR1 as SGHRS and CDR2 as YFSETQ. The CDR3 sequence is 16 residues long. V shed 0 bases and J shed 4 bases, with 14 bases lying between them. The CDR3 DNA is TGCGCCAGCAGCTTGGACCCGGCCAGCGGGTACAATGAGCAGTTCTTC. It translates to CASSLDPASGYNEQFF.

This chain connects TRBV4-1 to TRBJ2-5, with D possibly matching TRBD2 (5 bases). The germline CDR1 and CDR2 sequences are MGHRA and YSYEKL. The V gene lost 0 bases and the J gene lost 2 bases, with 7 bases spanning the gap. CDR3 size: 14 residues. CDR3 region: CASSQDSEQETQYF. The CDR3 nucleotides read TGCGCCAGCAGCCAAGATAGCGAGCAAGAGACCCAGTACTTC.

The genes are TRBV27 and TRBJ2-2; the D gene is possibly TRBD2 (6 bases). From germline, CDR1 is MNHEY and CDR2 SMNVEV (reference sequence). The CDR3 runs 15 residues. Trimming took 4 bases from V and 8 from J, leaving 17 bases between them. For the CDR3, the DNA is TGTGCCAGCAGTTCCCGACTAGATTCTCTGGGGGAGCTGTTTTTT. Translated, it gives CASSSRLDSLGELFF.

The rearrangement links TRBV7-3 to TRBJ2-7, with 11 bases that match TRBD2. Looked up from germline, CDR1 is SGHTA and CDR2 is FQGTGA. J lost 1 base, V lost 7 bases, and 6 bases had no gene match. The CDR3 is made up of 15 amino acids. The CDR3 nucleotides read TGTGCCAGCAAACTAGCGGGAGACTCGTCCTACGAGCAGTACTTC. Translated, it gives CASKLAGDSSYEQYF.

This clone showed up just a few times. V usage is TRBV7-8 and J usage is TRBJ2-5, with no clear D. Looked up from germline, CDR1 is SGHVS and CDR2 is FQNEAQ. This CDR3 contains 15 residues. V shed 4 bases and J shed 1 base, with 13 bases lying between them. The CDR3 sequence is CASSSQTQSQETQYF. DNA for the CDR3: TGTGCCAGCAGCTCCCAGACCCAGAGCCAAGAGACCCAGTACTTC.

This CDR3 reads CASSPPAGGVEQFF. CDR3 bases: TGTGCCAGCAGCCCCCCCGCAGGGGGGGTCGAGCAGTTCTTC. The chain has TRBV7-9 and TRBJ2-1; either TRBD1 or TRBD2 may supply D (7 bases each). This CDR3 is 14 amino acids long. The germline gives CDR1 SEHNR, CDR2 FQNEAQ (reference sequence). V was pared by 5 bases and J by 10 bases, with 18 bases between.

The chain joins TRBV30 to TRBJ1-1; 7 bases align to TRBD1. This CDR3 spans 12 amino acids. The V and J ends lost 5 bases and 6 bases, in that order; junction bases with no gene match: 6. The germline V gene encodes CDR1 GTSNPN and CDR2 SVGIG (reference sequence). The CDR3 loop reads CAWSNRGPEAFF. The DNA of the CDR3 is TGTGCCTGGTCAAACAGGGGCCCTGAAGCTTTCTTT.

The chain is built from TRBV30 and TRBJ1-3, with D possibly being TRBD1 (6 bases). From germline, CDR1 is GTSNPN and CDR2 SVGIG (reference sequence). The germline V and J ends were trimmed by 2 bases and 3 bases, with 17 bases remaining between them. The CDR3 has 16 residues. The CDR3 reads CAWSYPEQGFGNTIYF. The CDR3 nucleotides are TGTGCCTGGAGTTATCCGGAACAGGGTTTTGGAAACACCATATATTTT. The whole variable domain, remainder taken from reference TRBV30 and TRBJ1-3, is SQTIHQWPATLVQPVGSPLSLECTVEGTSNPNLYWYRQAAGRGLQLLFYSVGIGQISSEVPQNLSASRPQDRQFILSSKKLLLSDSGFYLCAWSYPEQGFGNTIYFGEGSWLTVV.

V gene TRBV5-1 combines with J gene TRBJ1-4; possible D gene TRBD1, 5 bases. The germline V gene has CDR1 SGHRS and CDR2 YFSETQ. Trimming removed 0 bases from V and 5 bases from J, with 11 bases in between. CDR3 size: 15 residues. CDR3 amino acids: CASSLDGTQNEKLFF. CDR3 nucleotides: TGCGCCAGCAGCTTGGATGGGACTCAAAATGAAAAACTGTTTTTT.

The chain is built from TRBV9 and TRBJ2-7, with a weak D call TRBD2 (6 bases). The CDR3 length is 14 residues. Trimming pared 0 bases from V and 5 bases from J, leaving 12 bases between. The V gene's germline CDR1 is SGDLS and CDR2 YYNGEE. CDR3 region: CASSVVGGFDEQYF. The CDR3 DNA reads as TGTGCCAGCAGCGTAGTTGGGGGGTTCGACGAGCAGTACTTC.

This rearrangement joins TRBV29-1 to TRBJ1-2; 7 nucleotides align to TRBD1. J lost 8 bases, V lost 5 bases, and 14 bases had no gene match. Per germline, CDR1 SQVTM and CDR2 ANQGSEA. The CDR3 extends over 14 amino acids. The CDR3, as DNA: TGCAGCGTTCTAGCCCAAACAGGGGTATACGGCTACACCTTC. Residues: CSVLAQTGVYGYTF.

This rearrangement joins TRBV27 to TRBJ1-4; D remains ambiguous. Germline V CDR1 and CDR2: MNHEY, SMNVEV (reference sequence). The ends were cut back, 9 bases at V and 0 bases at J, with 17 bases in the middle. The CDR3 sequence is 16 residues long. The CDR3 DNA reads TGTGCCAGGGGGTTTTATGGACCTGCAACTAATGAAAAACTGTTTTTT. This codes for CARGFYGPATNEKLFF.

A single count supports this clone. The CDR3 DNA reads TGTGCCAGCAGCTTAGGTACCACGCAGGATGAGCAGTTCTTC. This encodes CASSLGTTQDEQFF. This rearrangement joins TRBV7-2 to TRBJ2-1; D not certain. The V end was cut by 1 base, the J end by 8 bases, with 12 bases between. The germline V gene encodes CDR1 SGHTA and CDR2 FQGNSA. The CDR3 spans 14 residues.